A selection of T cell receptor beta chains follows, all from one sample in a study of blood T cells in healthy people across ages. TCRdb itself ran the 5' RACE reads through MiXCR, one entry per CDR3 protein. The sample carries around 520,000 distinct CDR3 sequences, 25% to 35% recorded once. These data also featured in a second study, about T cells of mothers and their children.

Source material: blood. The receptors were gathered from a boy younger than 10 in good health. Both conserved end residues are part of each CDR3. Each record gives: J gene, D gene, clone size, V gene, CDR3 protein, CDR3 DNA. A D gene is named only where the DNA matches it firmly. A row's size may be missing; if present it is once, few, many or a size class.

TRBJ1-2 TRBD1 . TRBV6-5 CASSYSIGQGNYGYTF TGTGCCAGCAGTTACTCGATCGGACAGGGGAACTATGGCTACACCTTC
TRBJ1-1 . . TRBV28 CASSQGRLLATEAFF TGTGCCAGCAGCCAGGGACGGCTATTGGCCACTGAAGCTTTCTTT
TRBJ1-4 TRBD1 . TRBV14 CASSGQGARANEKLFF TGTGCCAGCAGTGGACAGGGGGCGCGGGCTAATGAAAAACTGTTTTTT
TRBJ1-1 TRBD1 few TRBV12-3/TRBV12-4 CASSPTDRGSTEAFF TGTGCCAGCAGTCCCACGGACAGGGGATCCACTGAAGCTTTCTTT
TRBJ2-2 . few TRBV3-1 CASSQEASGGELFF TGTGCCAGCAGCCAAGAGGCCTCCGGGGGGGAGCTGTTTTTT
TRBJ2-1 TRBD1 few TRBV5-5 CASGPPGGAGVNNEQFF TGTGCCAGCGGCCCTCCAGGGGGCGCGGGTGTGAACAATGAGCAGTTCTTC
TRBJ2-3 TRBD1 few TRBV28 CASSGRDSYTDTQYF TGTGCCAGCAGTGGCCGGGACAGCTACACAGATACGCAGTATTTT
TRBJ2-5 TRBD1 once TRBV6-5 CASRMGQQETQYF TGTGCCAGCAGAATGGGACAGCAAGAGACCCAGTACTTC
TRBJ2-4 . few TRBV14 CASSQKGLGVKNIQYF TGTGCCAGCAGCCAAAAAGGCCTAGGGGTCAAAAACATTCAGTACTTC
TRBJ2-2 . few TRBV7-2 CASRRVAAGELFF TGTGCCAGCAGACGGGTAGCCGCCGGGGAGCTGTTTTTT
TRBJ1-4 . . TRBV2 CASSEDVKLFF TGTGCCAGCAGTGAAGACGTCAAACTGTTTTTT
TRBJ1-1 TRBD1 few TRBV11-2 CASSLYPDRGKKGNTEAFF TGTGCCAGCAGCTTATACCCGGACAGGGGGAAAAAAGGGAACACTGAAGCTTTCTTT
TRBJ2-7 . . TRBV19 CASSIASAYEQYF TGTGCCAGTAGTATCGCGAGCGCCTACGAGCAGTACTTC
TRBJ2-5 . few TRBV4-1 CASSQVGLNQETQYF TGCGCCAGCAGCCAAGTCGGACTAAACCAAGAGACCCAGTACTTC
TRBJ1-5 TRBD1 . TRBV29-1 CSAAQGAGGNQPQHF TGCAGCGCAGCACAGGGGGCTGGGGGCAATCAGCCCCAGCATTTT
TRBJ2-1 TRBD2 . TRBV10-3 CAISELKSGRAHEQFF TGTGCCATCAGTGAGTTGAAGAGCGGGAGGGCCCATGAGCAGTTCTTC
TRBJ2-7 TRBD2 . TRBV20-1 CSARAGGTYEQYF TGCAGTGCTAGAGCGGGAGGGACCTACGAGCAGTACTTC
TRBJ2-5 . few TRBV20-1 CSASRQGWETQYF TGCAGTGCTAGTAGGCAGGGCTGGGAGACCCAGTACTTC
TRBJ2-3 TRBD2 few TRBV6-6 CASSRASGRFGDTQYF TGTGCCAGCAGCCGGGCGAGCGGGAGGTTTGGGGATACGCAGTATTTT
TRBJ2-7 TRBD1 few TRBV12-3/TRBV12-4 CASSGTGLDYEQYF TGTGCCAGCAGCGGGACAGGGCTCGACTACGAGCAGTACTTC
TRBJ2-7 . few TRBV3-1 CASSAQLTEQYF TGTGCCAGCAGCGCCCAACTGACCGAGCAGTACTTC
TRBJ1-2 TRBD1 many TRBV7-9 CASSPQGGTTNYGYTF TGTGCCAGCAGCCCCCAGGGGGGAACAACTAACTATGGCTACACCTTC
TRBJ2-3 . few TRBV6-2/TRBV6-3 CASSHSGVADTQYF TGTGCCAGCAGTCACTCCGGGGTGGCAGATACGCAGTATTTT
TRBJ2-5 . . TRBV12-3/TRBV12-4 CASSNSWTEETQYF TGTGCCAGCAGTAACTCTTGGACAGAAGAGACCCAGTACTTC
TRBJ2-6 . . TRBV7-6 CAGSLGAGANVLTF TGTGCCGGCAGCTTGGGGGCTGGGGCCAACGTCCTGACTTTC
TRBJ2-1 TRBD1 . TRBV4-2 CASDDWTGGVNEQFF TGTGCCAGCGATGACTGGACAGGGGGGGTCAATGAGCAGTTCTTC
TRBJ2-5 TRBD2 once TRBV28 CASSLWGGNQETQYF TGTGCCAGCAGTTTATGGGGGGGGAACCAAGAGACCCAGTACTTC
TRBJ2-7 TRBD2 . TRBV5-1 CASSLLRLAGVGYF TGCGCCAGCAGCCTCCTGAGACTAGCGGGAGTGGGTTACTTC
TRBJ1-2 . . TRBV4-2 CASSQRTRTVYGYTF TGTGCCAGCAGCCAAAGAACCCGGACAGTCTATGGCTACACCTTC
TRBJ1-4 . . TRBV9 CASSVEGVGEKLFF TGTGCCAGCAGCGTAGAGGGGGTTGGCGAAAAACTGTTTTTT
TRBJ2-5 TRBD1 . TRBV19 CASGTGFGETQYF TGTGCCAGCGGGACAGGGTTTGGAGAGACCCAGTACTTC
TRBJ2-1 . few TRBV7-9 CASSAIDWYNEQFF TGTGCCAGCAGCGCCATAGACTGGTACAATGAGCAGTTCTTC
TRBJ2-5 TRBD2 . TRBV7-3 CASSLGSKAGGLETQYF TGTGCCAGCAGCCTGGGGTCAAAAGCGGGGGGATTGGAGACCCAGTACTTC
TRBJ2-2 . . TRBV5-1 CASGQTGELFF TGCGCCAGCGGCCAAACCGGGGAGCTGTTTTTT
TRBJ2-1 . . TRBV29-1 CSVDLGARSYNEQFF TGCAGCGTTGACTTGGGTGCTCGCTCCTACAATGAGCAGTTCTTC
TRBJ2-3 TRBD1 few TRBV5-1 CASSEGASLDTQYF TGCGCCAGCAGCGAGGGGGCAAGCCTGGATACGCAGTATTTT
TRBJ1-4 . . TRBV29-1 CSVKIPPEKLFF TGCAGCGTAAAGATACCGCCGGAAAAACTGTTTTTT
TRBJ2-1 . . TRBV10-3 CATTLRELNNEQFF TGTGCCACCACCTTGAGGGAGCTTAACAATGAGCAGTTCTTC
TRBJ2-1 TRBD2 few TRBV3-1 CASSHLSSGVNEQFF TGTGCCAGCAGCCATCTTTCTAGCGGGGTCAATGAGCAGTTCTTC
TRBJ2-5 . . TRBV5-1 CASGLVGSGGETQYF TGCGCCAGCGGCTTGGTCGGGAGTGGGGGAGAGACCCAGTACTTC
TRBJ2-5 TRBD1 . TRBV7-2 CASSFTGGWETQYF TGTGCCAGCAGCTTTACAGGGGGCTGGGAGACCCAGTACTTC
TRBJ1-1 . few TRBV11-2 CASSWGGDDTEAFF TGTGCCAGCAGCTGGGGGGGTGACGACACTGAAGCTTTCTTT
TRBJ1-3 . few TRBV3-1 CASSQVTGSGNTIYF TGTGCCAGCAGCCAGGTCACGGGCTCTGGAAACACCATATATTTT
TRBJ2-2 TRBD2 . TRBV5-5 CASSSGAGADGELFF TGTGCCAGCAGCTCAGGAGCGGGGGCGGACGGGGAGCTGTTTTTT
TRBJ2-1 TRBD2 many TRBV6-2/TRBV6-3 CATLEGGPIDEQFF TGTGCCACCCTTGAGGGAGGGCCTATCGATGAGCAGTTCTTC
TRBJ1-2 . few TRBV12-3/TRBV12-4 CASSLAEGVVGGYTF TGTGCCAGCAGCCTGGCTGAGGGAGTGGTAGGTGGCTACACCTTC
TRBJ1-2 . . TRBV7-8 CASSPQKTHGGYTF TGTGCCAGCAGCCCGCAGAAGACGCACGGGGGCTACACCTTC
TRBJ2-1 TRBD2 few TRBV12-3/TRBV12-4 CASSSPSGGRSYNEQFF TGTGCCAGCAGTTCCCCCTCCGGCGGGAGGTCCTACAATGAGCAGTTCTTC
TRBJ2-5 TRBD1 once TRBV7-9 CASSLAQGTQETQYF TGTGCCAGCAGCTTAGCACAGGGGACCCAAGAGACCCAGTACTTC
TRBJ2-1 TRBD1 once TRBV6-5 CASSYLDRVSYNEQFF TGTGCCAGCAGTTATCTGGACAGGGTTTCCTACAATGAGCAGTTCTTC
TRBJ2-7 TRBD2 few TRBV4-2 CASSQELAGTYEQYF TGTGCCAGCAGCCAAGAACTAGCGGGGACCTACGAGCAGTACTTC
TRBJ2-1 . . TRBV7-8 CASSQGWAGTPLNEQFF TGTGCCAGCAGCCAGGGGTGGGCGGGAACACCTCTCAATGAGCAGTTCTTC
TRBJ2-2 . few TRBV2 CASSELGAPTGELFF TGTGCCAGCAGTGAATTGGGGGCCCCCACCGGGGAGCTGTTTTTT
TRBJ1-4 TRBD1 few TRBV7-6 CASSSGTGRTNEKLFF TGTGCCAGCAGTTCCGGGACAGGGAGGACTAATGAAAAACTGTTTTTT
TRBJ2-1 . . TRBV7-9 CASSLILNEQFF TGTGCCAGCAGCTTAATTCTCAATGAGCAGTTCTTC
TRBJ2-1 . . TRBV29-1 CSVGINEQFF TGCAGCGTGGGCATCAATGAGCAGTTCTTC